These 4 T cell receptor beta chains came from one sample sequenced in a study of Ad26.COV2.S vaccination and SARS-CoV-2 variants. Produced via immunoSEQ multiplex PCR; TCRdb's table is partial and in-frame only. The sample has hundreds of thousands of clones; 65% to 90% are singletons. Treatment defined: about 20 received Ad26.COV2.S at low or high dose, single or two shots; about 5 received placebo; per-sample allocation not given. Vaccine and placebo recipients were sampled on day 63 after the first injection. The sample in question was peripheral blood, obtained in a trial of Ad26.COV2.S vaccine versus placebo. All receptors come from a person between 18 and 59 years old who received the Ad26.COV2.S COVID-19 vaccine or a placebo.

The chain links TRBV6-1 to TRBJ1-2; D gene ambiguous. Germline V gives CDR1 MNHNS, CDR2 SASEGT. The CDR3 runs to 14 residues. V was shortened by 1 base and J by 0 bases, with 6 bases between the two germline ends. As DNA, the CDR3 is TGTGCCAGCAGTGAAGAATCCCCTAACTATGGCTACACCTTC. It codes for CASSEESPNYGYTF.

The V call is TRBV11-1, the J call TRBJ1-6, with D possibly TRBD1 on 5 matching bases. The CDR3 covers 14 residues. Looked up from germline, CDR1 is SGHAT and CDR2 is FQDESV (reference sequence). Deletions cut 5 bases from V and 5 bases from J, with 10 bases between. CDR3 sequence reads: CASSRTGDNSPLHF. The CDR3 nucleotides are TGTGCCAGCAGCCGCACGGGGGATAATTCACCCCTCCACTTT.

This clone was detected only once. This chain connects TRBV7-8 to TRBJ1-3, with D unresolved. This CDR3 comprises 15 residues. The V end lost 5 bases, the J end lost 2 bases, and 13 bases lay between the germline ends. Germline V gives CDR1 SGHVS, CDR2 FQNEAQ. CDR3 DNA sequence: TGTGCCAGCAGCCCGAGGCGGTTCGCTGGAAACACCATATATTTT. It codes for CASSPRRFAGNTIYF.

This chain connects TRBV5-1 to TRBJ2-7; 7 bases match TRBD1. The CDR3 length is 16 residues. Germline CDR1 reads SGHRS; CDR2 reads YFSETQ. V lost 3 bases, J lost 0 bases, and 9 bases stayed unmatched. CDR3 sequence reads: CASSSLLGQSSYEQYF. DNA for the CDR3: TGCGCCAGCAGCTCTCTCTTGGGACAGAGCTCCTACGAGCAGTACTTC. Combining the CDR3 with reference TRBV5-1 and TRBJ2-7 gives the whole variable domain KAGVTQTPRYLIKTRGQQVTLSCSPISGHRSVSWYQQTPGQGLQFLFEYFSETQRNKGNFPGRFSGRQFSNSRSEMNVSTLELGDSALYLCASSSLLGQSSYEQYFGPGTRLTVT.